Sequencing of this TCR beta chain was carried out in a study of post-analysis software for immune sequencing data. Overall study: The disease courses spanned relapsing-remitting, secondary progressive and progressive-relapsing forms of multiple sclerosis.

Concerning this clonotype itself: Its antigen is as yet unknown.

Study-wide findings and caveats: F measure clustering grouped samples strongly by preparation batch. About 5 TRBV segments appeared more often in patients than in controls, and TRBV5-6, TRBV5-1 and TRBV20-1 were among these.

The library was made from cDNA and included unique molecular identifiers. TCRdb recomputed calls from the PCR reads with MiXCR, one row per CDR3 protein. In the table there are a few hundred thousand distinct CDR3 sequences, 39% of which are singletons. CDR1 and CDR2 (germline): LGHNT, FRNRAP. The CDR3 sequence is 12 residues long. Trimming removed 7 bases from V and 6 bases from J, with 13 bases in between. The sample was blood. The sequence was obtained from a girl aged 2-10 years with multiple sclerosis. The chain couples TRBV12-5 to TRBJ2-7, with TRBD2 as a possible D gene (6 bases). CDR3 protein: CASERAGSEQYF. The CDR3 coding sequence is TGTGCTAGTGAGCGGGCTGGATCCGAGCAGTACTTC.